These T cell receptor beta chains were read from a single sample in a study of T cells expressing NK-cell markers. From its re-call of the 5' RACE reads, TCRdb lists each CDR3 protein once, without DNA. The clone table shows 400,000 to 450,000 distinct CDR3 sequences, with the ten largest holding 7.3%. The sequenced material came from blood T cells: a sorted CD56 or NKG2C T cell subset, CD4+ or CD8+ T cells, or bulk PBMC T cells (not recorded which). The receptors were sampled from a woman aged 18 to 75 in good health. CDR3s include the opening cysteine and the closing phenylalanine or tryptophan.

j_gene | v_gene | CDR3aa
TRBJ2-7 | TRBV28 | CASTLLQGFGNEQYF
TRBJ2-3 | TRBV28 | CATLRLTTHTDTQYF
TRBJ1-2 | TRBV5-1 | CASSVLMGGYTF
TRBJ1-5 | TRBV19 | CASTSDSWIRAQHF
TRBJ2-6 | TRBV5-1 | CASNDNDVLTF
TRBJ2-2 | TRBV30 | CAWNRVTGELFF
TRBJ2-3 | TRBV6-2/TRBV6-3 | CASRRSGTPGLADTQYF
TRBJ2-1 | TRBV4-2 | CASSPLGAAYNEQFF
TRBJ2-7 | TRBV5-1 | CASNMPPTSGRTTPYEQYF
TRBJ2-7 | TRBV29-1 | CSVEGASSGSVNSYEQYF
TRBJ2-2 | TRBV12-3/TRBV12-4 | CASIETGELFF
TRBJ2-3 | TRBV3-1 | CASSQDRLASTDTQYF
TRBJ2-7 | TRBV4-3 | CASSQDFSGRELNF
TRBJ2-3 | TRBV12-3/TRBV12-4 | CASSLGGGGTDTQYF
TRBJ2-1 | TRBV6-2/TRBV6-3 | CASSHNSASLHLYNEQFF
TRBJ2-1 | TRBV7-2 | CASSPRLAGGLFF
TRBJ1-2 | TRBV5-4 | CASSFEGPRYGYTF
TRBJ1-4 | TRBV7-2 | CASTRGLRANEKLFF
TRBJ2-3 | TRBV23-1 | CASSPHRGKGDTQYF
TRBJ1-1 | TRBV7-2 | CASSSSHSYTEAFF
TRBJ2-4 | TRBV19 | CASSIERGPRNIQYF
TRBJ2-3 | TRBV3-1 | CASSSSRLASLTGTLATDTQYF
TRBJ2-1 | TRBV27 | CASSYQGVSGSSYNEQFF
TRBJ2-5 | TRBV5-1 | CASSLAVGGETQYF
TRBJ2-7 | TRBV27 | CASSLSLAREQYF
TRBJ2-1 | TRBV7-6 | CATSPLADMQFF
TRBJ2-7 | TRBV5-1 | CASSTGGLSPYEQYF
TRBJ2-1 | TRBV11-2 | CASSWGVSEQFF
TRBJ2-6 | TRBV4-2 | CASSQEVPGQGPGTNVLTF
TRBJ1-1 | TRBV12-3/TRBV12-4 | CASSFSLAMDTEAFF
TRBJ1-1 | TRBV6-5 | CASSYKGRSTEAFF
TRBJ2-5 | TRBV7-7 | CASSPKWDQETQYF
TRBJ2-7 | TRBV20-1 | CSARPTRDSRIEPYEQYF
TRBJ2-5 | TRBV20-1 | CSPSTSGIGETQYF
TRBJ2-3 | TRBV5-6 | CASSLTFGESTDTQYF
TRBJ2-1 | TRBV5-1 | CASSPVATSNEQFF
TRBJ2-3 | TRBV29-1 | CSAERVPTDTQYF
TRBJ2-3 | TRBV20-1 | CSAAYGRALANTDTQYF
TRBJ2-3 | TRBV7-6 | CASSFGYEGTDTQYF
TRBJ1-5 | TRBV12-3/TRBV12-4 | CASSVDRASNQPQHF
TRBJ2-5 | TRBV7-2 | CASSLGPSGLPETQYF
TRBJ2-3 | TRBV12-3/TRBV12-4 | CASSFPDYLTSSTDTQYF
TRBJ1-1 | TRBV11-2 | CASSLGGRGRGTEAFF
TRBJ1-4 | TRBV19 | CASSARGQQNEKLFF
TRBJ2-5 | TRBV10-3 | CASRDEVTQYF
TRBJ1-6 | TRBV4-3 | CASSQGPGGNSPLHF
TRBJ1-4 | TRBV6-1 | CASSQTYRGLREKLFF
TRBJ2-1 | TRBV24-1 | CATGVGGEEQFF
TRBJ2-2 | TRBV12-3/TRBV12-4 | CASATWNTGELFF
TRBJ2-1 | TRBV9 | CASSAQTSRSYNEQFF
TRBJ2-1 | TRBV9 | CASSVGQSSYNEQFF
TRBJ2-5 | TRBV29-1 | CSVEYPASETQYF
TRBJ2-1 | TRBV4-1 | CASSQERGLAGGPEDFF
TRBJ2-6 | TRBV6-1 | CASSLAHSGANVLTF
TRBJ2-1 | TRBV19 | CASSIGGGSDVYNEQFF
TRBJ2-1 | TRBV2 | CASSEVMRGNEQFF
TRBJ1-1 | TRBV4-1 | CASDSSGDGNTEAFF
TRBJ1-1 | TRBV7-2 | CASSVTGVNEAFF